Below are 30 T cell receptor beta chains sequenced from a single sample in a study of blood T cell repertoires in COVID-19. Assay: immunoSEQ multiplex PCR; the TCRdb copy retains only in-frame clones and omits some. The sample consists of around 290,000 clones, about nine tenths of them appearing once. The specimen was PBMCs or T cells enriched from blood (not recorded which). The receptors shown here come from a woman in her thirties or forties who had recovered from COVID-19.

The CDR3: CASSRDTQYF. In DNA, the CDR3 is TGCGCCAGCAGTCGAGATACGCAGTATTTT. The rearrangement uses TRBV10-1 and TRBJ2-3; D is unclear. The CDR3 is 10 amino acids. Germline lookup yields CDR1 WNHNN and CDR2 SYGVQD (reference sequence). Trimming removed 5 bases from V and 5 bases from J, with 2 bases in between.

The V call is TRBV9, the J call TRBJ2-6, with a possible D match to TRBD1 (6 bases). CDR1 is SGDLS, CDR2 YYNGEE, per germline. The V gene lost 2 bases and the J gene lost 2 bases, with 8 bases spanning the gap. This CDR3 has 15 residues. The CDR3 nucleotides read TGTGCCAGCAGCGTGGCAGGGGCTGGGGCCAACGTCCTGACTTTC. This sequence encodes CASSVAGAGANVLTF.

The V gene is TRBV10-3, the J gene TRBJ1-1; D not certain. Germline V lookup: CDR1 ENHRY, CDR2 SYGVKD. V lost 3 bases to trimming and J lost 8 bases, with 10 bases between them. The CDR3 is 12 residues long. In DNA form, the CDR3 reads TGTGCCATCAGTGAACAGAATCAGGAAGCTTTCTTT. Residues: CAISEQNQEAFF.

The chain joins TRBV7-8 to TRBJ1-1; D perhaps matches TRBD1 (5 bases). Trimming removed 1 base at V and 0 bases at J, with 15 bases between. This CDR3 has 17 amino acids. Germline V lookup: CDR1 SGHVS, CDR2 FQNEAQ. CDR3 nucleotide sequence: TGTGCCAGCAGCTTAGTGGGGGGAACCTTATTGAACACTGAAGCTTTCTTT. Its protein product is CASSLVGGTLLNTEAFF.

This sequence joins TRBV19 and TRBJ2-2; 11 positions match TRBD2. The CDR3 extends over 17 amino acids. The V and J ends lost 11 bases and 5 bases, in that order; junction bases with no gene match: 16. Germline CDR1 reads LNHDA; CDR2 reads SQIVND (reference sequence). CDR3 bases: TGTGCCGTCGGGACCCGGACTAGCGGGTATCAAACCGGGGAGCTGTTTTTT. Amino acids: CAVGTRTSGYQTGELFF.

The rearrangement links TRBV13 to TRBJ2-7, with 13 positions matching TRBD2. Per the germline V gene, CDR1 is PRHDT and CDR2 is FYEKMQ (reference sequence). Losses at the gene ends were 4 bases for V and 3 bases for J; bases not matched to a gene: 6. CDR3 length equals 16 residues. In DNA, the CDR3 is TGTGCCAGCAGCTGGCGGGGGACTAGCGGGAACTACGAGCAGTACTTC. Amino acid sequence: CASSWRGTSGNYEQYF.

CDR3 residues: CASSGGVSGNTIYF. As DNA, the CDR3 is TGTGCCAGCAGCGGTGGAGTCTCTGGAAACACCATATATTTT. The chain employs TRBV27 and TRBJ1-3; unclear D gene. V was trimmed by 6 bases and J by 0 bases, leaving 9 bases between them. This CDR3 has 14 residues. The germline V gene has CDR1 MNHEY and CDR2 SMNVEV (reference sequence).

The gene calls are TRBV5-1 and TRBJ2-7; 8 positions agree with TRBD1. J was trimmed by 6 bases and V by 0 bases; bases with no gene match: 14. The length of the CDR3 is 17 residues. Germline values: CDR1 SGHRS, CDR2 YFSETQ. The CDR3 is CASSLGTGTRLVGEQYF. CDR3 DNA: TGCGCCAGCAGCTTGGGGACAGGGACACGTCTAGTGGGCGAGCAGTACTTC.

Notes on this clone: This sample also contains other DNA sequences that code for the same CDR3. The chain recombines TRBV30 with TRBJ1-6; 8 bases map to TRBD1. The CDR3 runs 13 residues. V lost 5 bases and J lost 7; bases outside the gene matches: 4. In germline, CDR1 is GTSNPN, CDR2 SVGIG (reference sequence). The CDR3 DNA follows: TGTGCCTGGGGGACAGGTGGCAATTCACCCCTCCACTTT. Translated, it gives CAWGTGGNSPLHF.

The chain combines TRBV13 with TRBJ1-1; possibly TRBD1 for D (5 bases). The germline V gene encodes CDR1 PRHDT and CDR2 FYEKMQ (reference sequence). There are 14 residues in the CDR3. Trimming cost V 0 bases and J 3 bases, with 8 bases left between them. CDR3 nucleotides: TGTGCCAGCAGCTTAGGAGGGGCAGACACTGAAGCTTTCTTT. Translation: CASSLGGADTEAFF.

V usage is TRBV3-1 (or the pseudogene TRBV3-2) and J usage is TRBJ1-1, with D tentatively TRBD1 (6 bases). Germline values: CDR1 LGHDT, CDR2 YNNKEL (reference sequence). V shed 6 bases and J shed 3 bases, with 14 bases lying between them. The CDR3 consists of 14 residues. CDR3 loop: CASRRTGRDTEAFF. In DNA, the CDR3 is TGTGCCAGCAGGAGAACAGGGCGGGACACTGAAGCTTTCTTT.

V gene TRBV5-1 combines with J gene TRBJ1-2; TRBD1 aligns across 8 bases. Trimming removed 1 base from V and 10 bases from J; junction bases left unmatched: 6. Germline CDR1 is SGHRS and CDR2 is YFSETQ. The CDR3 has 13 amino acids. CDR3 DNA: TGCGCCAGCAGCTTGAACCCAGGGGGCTACTACACCTTC. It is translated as CASSLNPGGYYTF.

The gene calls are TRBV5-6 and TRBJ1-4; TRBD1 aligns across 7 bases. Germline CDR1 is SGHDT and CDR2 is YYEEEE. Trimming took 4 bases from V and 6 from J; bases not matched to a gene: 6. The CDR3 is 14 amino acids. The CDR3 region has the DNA TGTGCCAGCAGCCTGGACAGGAGGGATGAAAAACTGTTTTTT. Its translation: CASSLDRRDEKLFF.

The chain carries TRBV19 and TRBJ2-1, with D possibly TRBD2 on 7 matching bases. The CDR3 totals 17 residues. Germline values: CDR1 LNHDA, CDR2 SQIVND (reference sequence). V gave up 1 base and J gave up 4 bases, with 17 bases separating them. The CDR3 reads CASSIGLGGANYNEQFF. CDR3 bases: TGTGCCAGTAGTATAGGTCTTGGGGGGGCCAATTACAATGAGCAGTTCTTC. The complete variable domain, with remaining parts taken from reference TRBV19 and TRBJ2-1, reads DGGITQSPKYLFRKEGQNVTLSCEQNLNHDAMYWYRQDPGQGLRLIYYSQIVNDFQKGDIAEGYSVSREKKESFPLTVTSAQKNPTAFYLCASSIGLGGANYNEQFFGPGTRLTVL.

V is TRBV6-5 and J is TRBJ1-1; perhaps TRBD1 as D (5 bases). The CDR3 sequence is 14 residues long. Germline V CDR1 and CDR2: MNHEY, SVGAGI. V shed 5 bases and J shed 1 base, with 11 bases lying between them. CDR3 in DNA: TGTGCCAGCAGTCCCTTCGGGGGGAACACTGAAGCTTTCTTT. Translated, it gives CASSPFGGNTEAFF.

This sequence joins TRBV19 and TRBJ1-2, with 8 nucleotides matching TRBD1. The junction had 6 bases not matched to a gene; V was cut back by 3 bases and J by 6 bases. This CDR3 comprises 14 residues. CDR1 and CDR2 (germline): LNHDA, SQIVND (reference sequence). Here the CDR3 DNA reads TGTGCCAGTAGTATTTCGGACAGGGTTAATGGCTACACCTTC. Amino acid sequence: CASSISDRVNGYTF.

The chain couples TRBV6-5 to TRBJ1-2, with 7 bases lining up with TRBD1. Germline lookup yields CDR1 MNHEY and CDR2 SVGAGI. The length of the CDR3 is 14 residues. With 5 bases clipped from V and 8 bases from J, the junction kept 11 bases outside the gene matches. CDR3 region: CASSPPGQQGGYTF. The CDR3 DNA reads TGTGCCAGCAGTCCGCCGGGACAGCAAGGGGGCTACACCTTC.

CDR3 DNA sequence: TGTGCCAGCAGTTTAAGGCAGGTTAATTCACCCCTCCACTTT. Its translation is CASSLRQVNSPLHF. V usage is TRBV27 and J usage is TRBJ1-6; D not certain. V was cut by 2 bases and J by 6 bases, with 8 bases left in between. The CDR3 is made up of 14 amino acids. Germline values: CDR1 MNHEY, CDR2 SMNVEV (reference sequence).

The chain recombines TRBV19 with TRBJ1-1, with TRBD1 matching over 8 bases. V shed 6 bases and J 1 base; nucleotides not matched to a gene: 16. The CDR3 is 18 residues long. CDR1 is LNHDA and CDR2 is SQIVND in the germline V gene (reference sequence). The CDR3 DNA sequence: TGTGCCAGTAGCTGGGTTTTAACAGGGGGAGCTAAGAACACTGAAGCTTTCTTT. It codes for CASSWVLTGGAKNTEAFF.

The CDR3 spells CASSLVRGRYEQFF. The CDR3 DNA reads as TGTGCCAGCAGCTTGGTAAGGGGTAGGTATGAGCAGTTCTTC. The chain recombines TRBV5-6 with TRBJ2-1; D possibly corresponds to TRBD1 (5 bases). This CDR3 is 14 amino acids long. The V end was cut by 0 bases, the J end by 8 bases, with 12 bases between. CDR1 and CDR2 (germline): SGHDT, YYEEEE.

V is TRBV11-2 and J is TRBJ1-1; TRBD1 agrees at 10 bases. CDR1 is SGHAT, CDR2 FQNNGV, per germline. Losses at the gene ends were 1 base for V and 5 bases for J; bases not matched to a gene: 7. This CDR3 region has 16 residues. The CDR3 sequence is CASSLGRGTGETEAFF. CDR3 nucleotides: TGTGCCAGCAGCTTAGGACGCGGGACAGGGGAAACTGAAGCTTTCTTT. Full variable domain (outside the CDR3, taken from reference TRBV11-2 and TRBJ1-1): EAGVAQSPRYKIIEKRQSVAFWCNPISGHATLYWYQQILGQGPKLLIQFQNNGVVDDSQLPKDRFSAERLKGVDSTLKIQPAKLEDSAVYLCASSLGRGTGETEAFFGQGTRLTVV.

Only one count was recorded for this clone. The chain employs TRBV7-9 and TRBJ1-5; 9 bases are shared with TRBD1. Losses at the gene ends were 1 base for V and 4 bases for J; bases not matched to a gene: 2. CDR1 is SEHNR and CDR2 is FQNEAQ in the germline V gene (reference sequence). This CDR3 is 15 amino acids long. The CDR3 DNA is TGTGCCAGCAGCTTAGGAGGGACAGGGAATCAGCCCCAGCATTTT. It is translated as CASSLGGTGNQPQHF.

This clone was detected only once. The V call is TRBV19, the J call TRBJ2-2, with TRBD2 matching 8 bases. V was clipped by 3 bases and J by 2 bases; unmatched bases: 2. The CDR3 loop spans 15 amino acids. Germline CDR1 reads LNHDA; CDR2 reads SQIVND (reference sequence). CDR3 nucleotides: TGTGCCAGTAGTATCCGGGGGGGAAACACCGGGGAGCTGTTTTTT. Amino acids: CASSIRGGNTGELFF.

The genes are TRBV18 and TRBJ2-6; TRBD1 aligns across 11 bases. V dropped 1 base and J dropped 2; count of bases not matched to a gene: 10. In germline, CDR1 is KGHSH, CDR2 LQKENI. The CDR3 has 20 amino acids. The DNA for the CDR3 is TGTGCCAGCTCACCACGGACGCCGGGACAGGGGGAGCCTGGGGCCAACGTCCTGACTTTC. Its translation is CASSPRTPGQGEPGANVLTF.

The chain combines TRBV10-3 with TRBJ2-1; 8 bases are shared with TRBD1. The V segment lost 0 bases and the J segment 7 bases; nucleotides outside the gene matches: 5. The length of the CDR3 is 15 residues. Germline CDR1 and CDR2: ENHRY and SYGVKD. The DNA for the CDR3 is TGTGCCATCAGTGAGTCTCAGGGGGCACGAAATGAGCAGTTCTTC. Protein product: CAISESQGARNEQFF.

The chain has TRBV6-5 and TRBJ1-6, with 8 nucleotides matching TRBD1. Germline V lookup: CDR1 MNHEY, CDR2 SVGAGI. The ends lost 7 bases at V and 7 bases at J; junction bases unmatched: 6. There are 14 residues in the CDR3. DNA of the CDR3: TGTGCCAGCAATTTACAGGGGGACAATTCACCCCTCCACTTT. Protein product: CASNLQGDNSPLHF.

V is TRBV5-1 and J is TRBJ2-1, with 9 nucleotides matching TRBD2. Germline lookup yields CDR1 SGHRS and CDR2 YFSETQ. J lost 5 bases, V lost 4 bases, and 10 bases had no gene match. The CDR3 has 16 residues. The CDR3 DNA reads TGCGCCAGCAGCGTGCAGGCTAGCGGGACTGACAATGAGCAGTTCTTC. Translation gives CASSVQASGTDNEQFF.

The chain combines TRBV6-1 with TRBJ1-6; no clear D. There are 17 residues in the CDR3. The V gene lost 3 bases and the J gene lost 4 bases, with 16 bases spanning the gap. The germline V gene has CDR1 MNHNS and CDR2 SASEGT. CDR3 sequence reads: CASSDSSSEVYNSPLHF. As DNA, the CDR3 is TGTGCCAGCAGTGATAGTTCAAGCGAGGTATATAATTCACCCCTCCACTTT.

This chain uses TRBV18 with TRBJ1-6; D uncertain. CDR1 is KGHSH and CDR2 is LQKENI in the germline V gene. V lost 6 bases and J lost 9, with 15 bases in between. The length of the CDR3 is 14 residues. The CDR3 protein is CASSPDLGSSPLHF. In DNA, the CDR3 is TGTGCCAGCTCTCCGGACTTGGGGAGTTCACCCCTCCACTTT.

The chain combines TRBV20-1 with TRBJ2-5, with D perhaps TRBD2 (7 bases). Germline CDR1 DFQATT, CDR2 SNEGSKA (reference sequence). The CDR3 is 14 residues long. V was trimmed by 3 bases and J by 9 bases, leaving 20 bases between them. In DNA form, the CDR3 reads TGCAGTGCTAGTATGGCGGGGGCCCGCTTGGCCCAGTACTTC. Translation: CSASMAGARLAQYF.